These 30 T cell receptor beta chains were sequenced from one sample in a study of blood T cell repertoires in COVID-19. Sequencing used immunoSEQ multiplex PCR; TCRdb keeps in-frame clones, though not all of them. The sample comprises about 100,000 clones, less than 90% of which are singletons, and 7% to 9% rests with the top ten. The sequenced sample was peripheral blood. The receptors stem from a man under 40 in a cohort sampled during active COVID-19.

In this sample, this clone turned up once. This chain connects TRBV4-3 to TRBJ1-1; D not certain. Deletions cut 1 base from V and 1 base from J, with 10 bases between. CDR3 length equals 15 residues. In germline, CDR1 is LGHNA, CDR2 YSLEER. CDR3 amino acids: CASSQGVRKNTEAFF. CDR3 in DNA: TGCGCCAGCAGCCAAGGGGTCAGGAAGAACACTGAAGCTTTCTTT.

The V and J genes are TRBV27 and TRBJ1-1, with a weak D call TRBD1 (6 bases). This CDR3 comprises 15 residues. Trimming stripped 7 bases from V and 0 bases from J, with 15 bases between. The germline CDR1 and CDR2 sequences are MNHEY and SMNVEV (reference sequence). This CDR3 reads CASKGHGNVNTEAFF. DNA for the CDR3: TGTGCCAGCAAGGGACACGGCAATGTGAACACTGAAGCTTTCTTT.

The rearrangement links TRBV6-2 or TRBV6-3 to TRBJ2-3; 13 nucleotides line up with TRBD2. The length of the CDR3 is 16 residues. The junction had 5 bases not matched to a gene; V was cut back by 6 bases and J by 2 bases. The V gene's germline CDR1 is MNHEY and CDR2 SVGEGT. The CDR3 sequence: CASSSGTSGVTDTQYF. CDR3 DNA sequence: TGTGCCAGCAGCTCCGGGACTAGCGGGGTCACAGATACGCAGTATTTT.

The genes are TRBV4-1 and TRBJ1-2, with D possibly TRBD1 on 6 matching bases. Germline V lookup: CDR1 MGHRA, CDR2 YSYEKL. This CDR3 region has 15 residues. The V end was cut by 4 bases, the J end by 6 bases, with 18 bases between. The CDR3 DNA is TGCGCCAGCAGCCGAACGGACACGCCAGGGGATGGCTACACCTTC. This codes for CASSRTDTPGDGYTF.

The rearrangement joins TRBV10-3 to TRBJ1-2, with TRBD1 identical over 7 bases. The V gene's germline CDR1 is ENHRY and CDR2 SYGVKD. CDR3 length: 15 amino acids. V lost 3 bases to trimming and J lost 1 base; unmatched junction nucleotides: 5. CDR3 loop: CAISDPGQINYGYTF. Here the CDR3 DNA reads TGTGCCATCAGTGATCCGGGACAGATTAACTATGGCTACACCTTC.

The chain joins TRBV6-2 or TRBV6-3 to TRBJ2-1; the D gene is possibly TRBD2 (6 bases). CDR1 MNHEY and CDR2 SVGEGT come from the germline V gene. Trimming removed 0 bases from V and 3 bases from J, with 18 bases in between. This CDR3 is built from 18 residues. This chain's CDR3 is CASSYSLRGSPNYNEQFF. The CDR3 DNA sequence: TGTGCCAGCAGTTACTCATTACGGGGGAGCCCCAACTACAATGAGCAGTTCTTC.

This chain joins TRBV7-2 and TRBJ2-1, with 8 bases lining up with TRBD2. The CDR3 length is 15 residues. Germline assignment: CDR1 SGHTA and CDR2 FQGNSA. V was clipped by 5 bases and J by 6 bases; unmatched bases: 9. Here the CDR3 reads CASSPGRGALNEQFF. The CDR3 DNA reads TGTGCCAGCAGCCCCGGGCGGGGGGCACTCAATGAGCAGTTCTTC.

This chain uses TRBV11-3 with TRBJ2-2; TRBD2 matches 10 bases. V lost 3 bases and J lost 6; bases outside the gene matches: 4. This CDR3 region has 15 residues. Germline V lookup: CDR1 SGHNT, CDR2 YENEEA. This CDR3 reads CASSFGAGGPGELFF. In DNA, the CDR3 is TGTGCCAGCAGCTTCGGAGCGGGGGGGCCCGGGGAGCTGTTTTTT.

The chain joins TRBV29-1 to TRBJ1-2, with a weak D call TRBD1 (6 bases). The CDR3 length is 11 residues. Germline loops: CDR1 SQVTM, CDR2 ANQGSEA. V was shortened by 7 bases and J by 5 bases, with 11 bases between the two germline ends. The CDR3, as DNA: TGCAGCGCCGCAACAGGGTATGGCTACACCTTC. Protein product: CSAATGYGYTF.

J is TRBJ2-3 and V is TRBV5-4; 8 bases are a match to TRBD2. J lost 2 bases, V lost 0 bases, and 5 bases had no gene match. The CDR3 contains 16 residues. CDR1 and CDR2 from the germline V gene are SGHNT and YYREEE (reference sequence). The chain's CDR3 is CASSLAGTRLTDTQYF. The CDR3 DNA sequence: TGTGCCAGCAGCTTGGCTGGGACTAGGCTCACAGATACGCAGTATTTT.

This chain joins TRBV7-8 and TRBJ2-3; 8 bases are shared with TRBD2. This CDR3 spans 16 amino acids. Germline trimming cut 6 bases from V and 2 bases from J; bases unmatched to any gene: 10. Germline V gene sequence: CDR1 SGHVS, CDR2 FQNEAQ. The chain's CDR3 is CASRGSVRGDTDTQYF. The CDR3 region has the DNA TGTGCCAGCAGGGGTAGTGTGCGGGGGGACACAGATACGCAGTATTTT.

V and J are TRBV9 and TRBJ1-1; D not certain. Germline V gives CDR1 SGDLS, CDR2 YYNGEE. The CDR3 loop spans 15 amino acids. V gave up 0 bases and J gave up 0 bases, with 9 bases separating them. CDR3: CASSVVAGMNTEAFF. For the CDR3, the DNA is TGTGCCAGCAGCGTAGTGGCAGGAATGAACACTGAAGCTTTCTTT. Variable domain in full (rest from reference TRBV9 and TRBJ1-1): DSGVTQTPKHLITATGQRVTLRCSPRSGDLSVYWYQQSLDQGLQFLIQYYNGEERAKGNILERFSAQQFPDLHSELNLSSLELGDSALYFCASSVVAGMNTEAFFGQGTRLTVV.

The J gene is TRBJ2-7, the V gene TRBV5-1; 8 nucleotides align to TRBD2. The germline gives CDR1 SGHRS, CDR2 YFSETQ. The J segment lost 2 bases and the V segment lost 4 bases, leaving 8 bases of the junction unmatched. The CDR3 has 15 residues. CDR3 amino acids: CASSQLAGSTYEQYF. CDR3 nucleotides: TGCGCCAGCAGCCAATTAGCGGGGAGCACCTACGAGCAGTACTTC.

The chain is built from TRBV7-2 and TRBJ2-3, with TRBD2 identical over 9 bases. Germline loops: CDR1 SGHTA, CDR2 FQGNSA. The junction had 10 bases not matched to a gene; V was cut back by 0 bases and J by 3 bases. This CDR3 region has 18 residues. CDR3 DNA: TGTGCCAGCAGCTTAGCCGGGACTAGCTCTCCATGGACAGATACGCAGTATTTT. This sequence encodes CASSLAGTSSPWTDTQYF.

The chain links TRBV6-5 to TRBJ2-3; D gene unclear. Deletions cut 4 bases from V and 2 bases from J, with 4 bases between. Looked up from germline, CDR1 is MNHEY and CDR2 is SVGAGI. The CDR3 covers 12 residues. CDR3 sequence reads: CASSFHTDTQYF. DNA for the CDR3: TGTGCCAGCAGTTTCCACACAGATACGCAGTATTTT.

This chain joins TRBV27 and TRBJ1-6; no clear D. This CDR3 is 12 amino acids long. Germline CDR1 MNHEY, CDR2 SMNVEV (reference sequence). V lost 5 bases to trimming and J lost 14 bases, with 13 bases between them. DNA for the CDR3: TGTGCCAGCAGTCCTCCCACTCGGGCCCTCCACTTT. Protein: CASSPPTRALHF.

V usage is TRBV5-4 and J usage is TRBJ1-6; unclear D gene. CDR1 is SGHNT and CDR2 is YYREEE in the germline V gene (reference sequence). CDR3 length equals 13 residues. The germline V and J ends were trimmed by 1 base and 4 bases, with 3 bases remaining between them. CDR3 protein: CASSLTYNSPLHF. As DNA, the CDR3 is TGTGCCAGCAGCTTGACTTATAATTCACCCCTCCACTTT. Based on the CDR3 plus reference TRBV5-4 and TRBJ1-6, the full variable domain is ETGVTQSPTHLIKTRGQQVTLRCSSQSGHNTVSWYQQALGQGPQFIFQYYREEENGRGNFPPRFSGLQFPNYSSELNVNALELDDSALYLCASSLTYNSPLHFGNGTRLTVT.

The chain employs TRBV9 and TRBJ2-3, with D unclear. The CDR3 extends over 13 amino acids. The V end was cut by 3 bases, the J end by 6 bases, with 11 bases between. Germline-derived CDR1 and CDR2 are SGDLS and YYNGEE. The CDR3: CASSGDTSDTQYF. The CDR3 region has the DNA TGTGCCAGCAGCGGTGACACTTCTGATACGCAGTATTTT.

The chain carries TRBV5-4 and TRBJ2-7; 13 bases match TRBD2. The CDR3 sequence is 14 residues long. Per germline, CDR1 SGHNT and CDR2 YYREEE (reference sequence). Trimming removed 4 bases from V and 6 bases from J; junction bases left unmatched: 4. The CDR3 loop reads CASSAGLAGLEQYF. CDR3 nucleotides: TGTGCCAGCAGCGCGGGACTAGCGGGGCTCGAGCAGTACTTC. The whole variable domain, remainder taken from reference TRBV5-4 and TRBJ2-7, is ETGVTQSPTHLIKTRGQQVTLRCSSQSGHNTVSWYQQALGQGPQFIFQYYREEENGRGNFPPRFSGLQFPNYSSELNVNALELDDSALYLCASSAGLAGLEQYFGPGTRLTVT.

This chain joins TRBV7-8 and TRBJ2-3, with 7 bases aligning to TRBD2. Looked up from germline, CDR1 is SGHVS and CDR2 is FQNEAQ. With V trimmed by 7 bases and J by 5 bases, 9 bases remained unmatched. CDR3 length equals 14 residues. This chain's CDR3 is CASTVTGGGDTQYF. The CDR3 coding sequence is TGTGCCAGCACTGTGACGGGAGGAGGAGATACGCAGTATTTT.

The gene calls are TRBV30 and TRBJ1-5; D is possibly TRBD1 (5 bases). Germline CDR1 is GTSNPN and CDR2 is SVGIG (reference sequence). The CDR3 is made up of 14 amino acids. The ends were cut back, 0 bases at V and 2 bases at J, with 8 bases in the middle. The DNA for the CDR3 is TGTGCCTGGAGTGTACGGGGGGGCAATCAGCCCCAGCATTTT. It codes for CAWSVRGGNQPQHF.

The chain uses TRBV11-2 and TRBJ2-1; tentatively, D is TRBD1 (5 bases). Trimming removed 0 bases from V and 6 bases from J, with 12 bases in between. This CDR3 spans 15 amino acids. Per the germline V gene, CDR1 is SGHAT and CDR2 is FQNNGV. In nucleotides, the CDR3 is TGTGCCAGCAGCTTAGAGCCAGGGTACCCCAATGAGCAGTTCTTC. Translating gives CASSLEPGYPNEQFF.

The rearrangement uses TRBV6-5 and TRBJ1-2; TRBD1 is a possible D gene (5 bases). Germline CDR1 is MNHEY and CDR2 is SVGAGI. Trimming cost V 1 base and J 0 bases, with 9 bases left between them. CDR3 length: 15 amino acids. The CDR3 DNA follows: TGTGCCAGCAGTTACTTCAGGGACTCTAACTATGGCTACACCTTC. This encodes CASSYFRDSNYGYTF.

V is TRBV7-8 and J is TRBJ1-1; TRBD1 agrees at 7 bases. The CDR3 has 16 residues. Germline V gene data show CDR1 as SGHVS and CDR2 as FQNEAQ. V lost 8 bases to trimming and J lost 0 bases; unmatched junction nucleotides: 12. The CDR3 spells CASRPRDRTMNTEAFF. The CDR3 coding sequence is TGTGCCAGCCGACCAAGGGACAGAACAATGAACACTGAAGCTTTCTTT.

The gene calls are TRBV4-2 and TRBJ2-5, with TRBD1 matching over 7 bases. V lost 1 base to trimming and J lost 4 bases; unmatched junction nucleotides: 9. The CDR3 runs to 16 residues. Germline CDR1 is LGHNA and CDR2 is YNFKEQ. CDR3 nucleotides: TGTGCCAGCAGCCAAGTCATCACAGGGGCTGGAGAGACCCAGTACTTC. This encodes CASSQVITGAGETQYF.

A single count supports this clone. This same CDR3 is encoded by further DNA sequences in the sample. V is TRBV27 and J is TRBJ1-5; tentatively, D is TRBD1 (6 bases). Trimming pared 4 bases from V and 2 bases from J, leaving 6 bases between. The CDR3 is 13 amino acids. Germline CDR1 and CDR2: MNHEY and SMNVEV (reference sequence). The CDR3 DNA is TGTGCCAGCAGTTGGACAGGCAATCAGCCCCAGCATTTT. Its translation: CASSWTGNQPQHF.

The chain combines TRBV6-5 with TRBJ1-4; 7 bases map to TRBD1. V lost 8 bases and J lost 6; bases outside the gene matches: 3. Per the germline V gene, CDR1 is MNHEY and CDR2 is SVGAGI. The CDR3 spans 12 residues. DNA for the CDR3: TGTGCCAGCCAGGGGGAAGATGAAAAACTGTTTTTT. Its translation: CASQGEDEKLFF.

V gene TRBV21-1 combines with J gene TRBJ2-7; the table's D call, TRBD2, has no DNA check behind it. TRBV21-1 is an annotated pseudogene. The CDR3 has 14 residues. The CDR3 sequence: CASSKAPPIYEQYF. As DNA, the CDR3 is TGTGCCAGCAGCAAAGCACCCCCTATCTACGAGCAGTACTTC.

This rearrangement joins TRBV12-5 to TRBJ2-1; 7 bases fit TRBD1. Germline CDR1 is LGHNT and CDR2 is FRNRAP. The length of the CDR3 is 19 residues. V was clipped by 5 bases and J by 4 bases; unmatched bases: 20. The CDR3 loop reads CASGTSEPIRQGIYNEQFF. CDR3 sequence (DNA): TGTGCTAGTGGTACAAGCGAGCCAATTAGACAGGGTATTTACAATGAGCAGTTCTTC.

The rearrangement joins TRBV3-1 (or the pseudogene TRBV3-2) to TRBJ1-2, with D perhaps matching TRBD1 (6 bases). V lost 4 bases, J lost 4 bases, and 16 bases lay in between. The CDR3 sequence is 15 residues long. From germline, CDR1 is LGHDT and CDR2 YNNKEL (reference sequence). The CDR3 here is CASSLTTGVGYGYTF. CDR3 DNA: TGTGCCAGCAGCCTGACGACAGGCGTGGGCTATGGCTACACCTTC.